This record covers a single T cell receptor beta chain. The target antigen is unknown. The sample originates from a study of cytomegalovirus exposure and HLA in healthy donors. The PCR made use of 60 Vbeta and 13 Jbeta primers. Data came from immunoSEQ multiplex PCR; TCRdb stores just in-frame clones and leaves some out. The repertoire consists of 150,000 or so clones, with about four fifths occurring once and the leading ten covering 1%. Study results and limitations: In vitro, a few CMV-associated chains proved specific for CMV antigens. Looking again later, the authors saw that most CMV-associated TCR beta chains seemed HLA-restricted.

V lost 7 bases, J lost 4 bases, and 19 bases stayed unmatched. The CDR3 has 18 amino acids. CDR1 is MNHEY and CDR2 is SMNVEV in the germline V gene (reference sequence). Material for sequencing was PBMCs. This sequence originates from a woman between 50 and 59 years old in good health and CMV-seropositive. The rearrangement joins TRBV27 to TRBJ1-1, with 9 bases fitting TRBD1. CDR3 amino acids: CASTSTDRGIAQSTEAFF. The CDR3 bases are TGTGCCAGCACCTCTACGGACAGGGGAATCGCCCAGAGCACTGAAGCTTTCTTT.